This T cell receptor beta chain emerged from a study of shared clonotypes between healthy human individuals. At the level of the study: A few men and a couple of women, aged 18 to 49, were donors. Each donor's CD4 naive and CD4 memory cells filled three plates apiece, CD8 naive two, and CD8 memory one.

This clone was observed at least ten times. Its specificity is not known. Findings and limits, study-wide: Sorted-subset samples were not fully sequenced, rarefaction indicated. Some naive CD4 clonotypes, 4.5% to 5.5%, turned up in common across a few donors.

Clones were sequenced by immunoSEQ multiplex PCR, and TCRdb holds only the in-frame ones, with some missing. The sample lists around 690,000 clones; roughly 87% were seen once. Germline values: CDR1 MNHEY, CDR2 SMNVEV (reference sequence). This CDR3 contains 13 residues. With 6 bases removed from V and 2 bases from J, the gap between germline ends came to 10 bases. The chain recombines TRBV27 with TRBJ1-2; D is undetermined. The sequence was collected from a man younger than 30 in good health. Some clones in this sample may be carry-over from other donors' samples. Sequenced: memory CD8+ T cells from PBMCs. Subset specified: CD45RO+ cells pooled with CCR7-negative TemRA cells. The CDR3 sequence is CASRALANYGYTF. The CDR3 DNA sequence: TGTGCCAGCAGGGCGCTGGCAAACTATGGCTACACCTTC.